This TCR beta chain appears in the sequencing data of a study of blood T cell repertoires in COVID-19. Across the whole study: Collection of acute and convalescent COVID-19 samples took place in the United States, Italy and Spain. The cDNA or gDNA used as material had been derived from T cells, B-cell-depleted T cells, or PBMCs.

CDR3 length equals 17 residues. CDR1 is SGHRS and CDR2 is YFSETQ in the germline V gene. Germline trimming cut 4 bases from V and 7 bases from J; bases unmatched to any gene: 17. Authors' processing steps: The authors estimated nucleated cell counts from reference gene primer amplification. The protocol was immunoSEQ multiplex PCR, while the TCRdb copy is restricted to in-frame clones and leaves out a portion. The V and J calls and the clone size are those of that table, but D and trimming were determined from the DNA. The sample consists of some 530,000 clones, approximately 83% of them appearing once.

The chain has TRBV5-1 and TRBJ2-3; 8 bases fit TRBD1. The TCR comes from a human donor in a cohort sampled during active COVID-19. The sample was peripheral blood. CDR3 sequence reads: CASSPYESGTGPNTQYF. CDR3 nucleotide sequence: TGCGCCAGCAGCCCCTACGAGTCAGGGACAGGTCCTAATACGCAGTATTTT.